Below, 27 T cell receptor beta chains from the same sample are listed, as sequenced in a study of T cell repertoires in cytomegalovirus infection (dated by TCRdb to the late 2010s). This specimen's treatment or condition label, per the study, means: in vitro stimulation with specific CMV peptide epitopes to enrich CMV-specific T cells. No antigens are known for them. Sequenced using an Illumina HiSeq 1500. TCRdb reworked the public reads: Q25 trimming with fastp, MiXCR clone assembly, productive beta chains retained. Identical CDR3 proteins give one entry, which carries the most common genes and DNA. This sample lists about 830,000 distinct CDR3 sequences; less than 35% were detected once. The ten largest account for approximately 13% of the sample. The source was cultured CD8+ T cells from PBMCs, collected from culture after CMV antigen stimulation. These receptors were obtained from a human donor in good health (CMV status not recorded). Some clones in this sample may be carry-over from other donors' samples.

The CDR3 DNA reads as TGTGCCAGCAGTCCCTACCCCGACAGGGTCGCTGAAGCTTTCTTT. As protein: CASSPYPDRVAEAFF. V and J are TRBV12-3 or TRBV12-4 and TRBJ1-1, with 7 bases identical to TRBD1. The CDR3 is 15 residues long. The V gene end was trimmed by 5 bases and the J gene end by 6 bases; junction bases not matched to a gene: 12.

This clonotype was picked up many times. Its ends do not fully match the called genes, so a read error is possible. The rearrangement links TRBV27 to TRBJ1-5, with TRBD1 matching 7 bases. This CDR3 spans 13 amino acids. Germline CDR1 reads MNHEY; CDR2 reads SMNVEV (reference sequence). The chain's CDR3 is CASSLFGGQPLYF. In DNA form, the CDR3 reads TGTGCCAGCAGTTTATTTGGGGGACAGCCCTTGTATTTT.

The rearrangement links TRBV5-6 to TRBJ2-3, with unresolved D. Trimming removed 2 bases from V and 6 bases from J, with 10 bases in between. The CDR3 has 13 residues. Germline lookup yields CDR1 SGHDT and CDR2 YYEEEE. This CDR3 is CASSFRVADTQYF. Here the CDR3 DNA reads TGTGCCAGCAGCTTTAGAGTGGCGGATACGCAGTATTTT.

The chain uses TRBV27 and TRBJ1-2, with TRBD1 identical over 7 bases. Germline CDR1 is MNHEY and CDR2 is SMNVEV (reference sequence). The CDR3 is made up of 15 amino acids. With V trimmed by 4 bases and J by 2 bases, 7 bases remained unmatched. The CDR3 is CASSSGQRQNYGYTF. CDR3 nucleotide sequence: TGTGCCAGCAGTTCGGGACAGCGACAAAACTATGGCTACACCTTC.

The chain joins TRBV6-4 to TRBJ1-5; no clear D gene. Looked up from germline, CDR1 is MRHNA and CDR2 is SNTAGT. V lost 0 bases to trimming and J lost 5 bases, with 5 bases between them. The CDR3 runs 13 residues. In DNA form, the CDR3 reads TGTGCCAGCAGTGACTCCGACGATCAGCCCCAGCATTTT. Protein: CASSDSDDQPQHF.

The chain combines TRBV4-3 with TRBJ2-5, with a possible D match to TRBD1 (6 bases). This CDR3 has 15 amino acids. Trimming shortened V by 1 base and J by 2 bases, and 11 bases separated the two germline ends. CDR1 is LGHNA and CDR2 is YSLEER in the germline V gene. The CDR3 coding sequence is TGCGCCAGCAGCCAAGGGACAGCGATACAAGAGACCCAGTACTTC. It specifies CASSQGTAIQETQYF.

CDR3 coding DNA: TGTGCCAGCAGCTTGGTAGGGGAGACCTATGGCTACACCTTC. This translates into CASSLVGETYGYTF. The chain carries TRBV11-1 and TRBJ1-2, with TRBD1 as a possible D gene (5 bases). Trimming stripped 3 bases from V and 4 bases from J, with 12 bases between. CDR1 and CDR2 (germline): SGHAT, FQDESV (reference sequence). This CDR3 is built from 14 residues.

The chain uses TRBV12-3 or TRBV12-4 and TRBJ2-7; D is perhaps TRBD2 (5 bases). Trimming took off 2 bases at V and 7 bases at J, with 9 bases between the two ends. The CDR3 has 12 residues. The CDR3 DNA sequence: TGTGCCAGCAGTTTACCCGGGGAAGAGCAGTACTTC. Its protein product is CASSLPGEEQYF.

This clonotype was found a few times. The rearrangement uses TRBV27 and TRBJ1-2; a weak D match, TRBD1 (5 bases). Trimming left V 0 bases short and J 4 bases short, with 9 bases between. The CDR3 has 14 amino acids. Germline loops: CDR1 MNHEY, CDR2 SMNVEV (reference sequence). Here the CDR3 reads CASSLSRQFYGYTF. CDR3 in DNA: TGTGCCAGCAGTTTATCTAGACAGTTCTATGGCTACACCTTC.

This clonotype came up a few times. The CDR3 DNA follows: TGTGCCAGCTCCCCCAGGGGTTGGAATCAGCCCCAGCATTTT. It translates to CASSPRGWNQPQHF. V gene TRBV12-3 or TRBV12-4 combines with J gene TRBJ1-5; a weak D match, TRBD1 (6 bases). The CDR3 contains 14 residues. Trimming took 8 bases from V and 4 from J, leaving 15 bases between them.

V usage is TRBV29-1 and J usage is TRBJ1-2, with 9 bases matching TRBD1. This CDR3 has 12 residues. V dropped 6 bases and J dropped 8; count of bases not matched to a gene: 7. Germline loops: CDR1 SQVTM, CDR2 ANQGSEA. The CDR3 is CSVGPTGGGYTF. The CDR3 DNA follows: TGCAGCGTGGGACCGACAGGGGGAGGCTACACCTTC.

The genes are TRBV7-9 and TRBJ1-1; TRBD1 aligns across 9 bases. Germline V gene lookup returns CDR1 SEHNR and CDR2 FQNEAQ (reference sequence). After removal of 6 bases from V and 11 bases from J, the junction contained 16 bases not matched to a gene. This CDR3 contains 15 residues. CDR3 sequence: CASRSPRDRANEAFF. Written as DNA, the CDR3 is TGTGCCAGCAGGTCTCCGCGGGACAGGGCCAATGAGGCTTTCTTT.

The chain employs TRBV6-1 and TRBJ2-7; D is ambiguous. Germline CDR1 is MNHNS and CDR2 is SASEGT. The CDR3 consists of 15 residues. V was shortened by 1 base and J by 0 bases, with 10 bases between the two germline ends. The CDR3 coding sequence is TGTGCCAGCAGTGAAGAGGGCCGGAGCTCCTACGAGCAGTACGTC. Protein product: CASSEEGRSSYEQYV.

This chain connects TRBV6-1 to TRBJ1-1; the D gene is possibly TRBD1 (6 bases). The germline V gene has CDR1 MNHNS and CDR2 SASEGT. There are 14 residues in the CDR3. Deletions cut 5 bases from V and 0 bases from J, with 10 bases between. The CDR3 here is CASSRTDLNTEAFF. The DNA of the CDR3 is TGTGCCAGCAGTCGGACAGATTTGAACACTGAAGCTTTCTTT.

This clonotype turned up a few times. CDR3 sequence (DNA): TGTGCCAGCAGTTTTAATCTTGAGCAGTTCTTC. Its protein is CASSFNLEQFF. This chain connects TRBV27 to TRBJ2-1, with unresolved D. Looked up from germline, CDR1 is MNHEY and CDR2 is SMNVEV (reference sequence). This CDR3 has 11 amino acids. Trimming left V 3 bases short and J 9 bases short, with 6 bases between.

This clonotype has only a few counts. V is TRBV10-3 and J is TRBJ2-1; D not resolved. The germline CDR1 and CDR2 sequences are ENHRY and SYGVKD. The CDR3 covers 15 residues. V was clipped by 4 bases and J by 0 bases, with 10 bases between them. CDR3 loop: CAISVDWSSYNEQFF. The CDR3 DNA follows: TGTGCCATCAGTGTCGACTGGAGCTCCTACAATGAGCAGTTCTTC.

The J gene is TRBJ2-2, the V gene TRBV7-9, with no clear D. Trimming took off 1 base at V and 5 bases at J, with 8 bases between the two ends. Germline assignment: CDR1 SEHNR and CDR2 FQNEAQ (reference sequence). The CDR3 is made up of 14 amino acids. The CDR3 DNA reads TGTGCCAGCAGCTTAGAAGGGTTAACCGGGGAGCTGTTTTTT. Protein sequence: CASSLEGLTGELFF.

This clonotype was counted ten times or more. The chain couples TRBV6-2 or TRBV6-3 to TRBJ2-1; D gene ambiguous. The CDR3 extends over 17 amino acids. The germline CDR1 and CDR2 sequences are MNHEY and SVGEGT. V lost 3 bases and J 0 bases, leaving 15 bases between the germline ends. This CDR3 reads CASSYSPNTRSYNEQFF. As DNA, the CDR3 is TGTGCCAGCAGTTATTCCCCGAATACCCGCTCCTACAATGAGCAGTTCTTC.

The chain has TRBV27 and TRBJ2-5; possible D gene TRBD2, 6 bases. Germline V CDR1 and CDR2: MNHEY, SMNVEV (reference sequence). Trimming cost V 5 bases and J 9 bases, with 10 bases left between them. This CDR3 comprises 11 residues. For the CDR3, the DNA is TGTGCCAGCAGTCGAGGGGAGGCCCAGTACTTC. The encoded protein is CASSRGEAQYF.

This clonotype was recorded at least ten times. The chain combines TRBV4-3 with TRBJ2-4; 15 positions match TRBD2. There are 23 residues in the CDR3. CDR1 is LGHNA, CDR2 YSLEER, per germline. V lost 1 base and J lost 0; bases outside the gene matches: 16. Written as DNA, the CDR3 is TGCGCCAGCAGCCAAGTGAGGGGACTAGCGGGGGGCCCAACAACAATAGCCAAAAACATTCAGTACTTC. It encodes CASSQVRGLAGGPTTIAKNIQYF.

The V and J genes are TRBV7-9 and TRBJ1-2; D possibly corresponds to TRBD1 (5 bases). Germline CDR1 is SEHNR and CDR2 is FQNEAQ (reference sequence). Trimming took 3 bases from V and 0 from J, leaving 20 bases between them. This CDR3 has 18 residues. The CDR3 sequence is CASSFEGRHPTPNYGYTF. DNA of the CDR3: TGTGCCAGCAGCTTTGAGGGGCGGCACCCGACTCCTAACTATGGCTACACCTTC. The entire variable domain, with the rest obtained from reference TRBV7-9 and TRBJ1-2, is as follows: DTGVSQNPRHKITKRGQNVTFRCDPISEHNRLYWYRQTLGQGPEFLTYFQNEAQLEKSRLLSDRFSAERPKGSFSTLEIQRTEQGDSAMYLCASSFEGRHPTPNYGYTFGSGTRLTVV.

V and J are TRBV28 and TRBJ1-5; 8 bases agree with TRBD1. This CDR3 is 18 amino acids long. The V and J ends lost 4 bases and 3 bases, in that order; junction bases with no gene match: 14. Germline V gene lookup returns CDR1 MDHEN and CDR2 SYDVKM. The CDR3 bases are TGTGCCAGCAGTTACCCTGTTGACAGGGGAGATTTCAATCAGCCCCAGCATTTT. Residues: CASSYPVDRGDFNQPQHF.

This clonotype was detected a few times. This chain uses TRBV11-1 with TRBJ2-1; no clear D gene. The length of the CDR3 is 15 residues. Between the trimmed V and J ends, which lost 3 bases and 2 bases, there was a span of 11 bases. Germline CDR1 and CDR2: SGHAT and FQDESV (reference sequence). CDR3 region: CASSLVDRTYNEQFF. CDR3 sequence (DNA): TGTGCCAGCAGCTTGGTGGACCGAACCTACAATGAGCAGTTCTTC.

This clonotype was observed a few times. This sequence joins TRBV27 and TRBJ1-2; D not resolved. This CDR3 spans 16 amino acids. CDR1 is MNHEY, CDR2 SMNVEV, per germline (reference sequence). Deletions cut 0 bases from V and 4 bases from J, with 15 bases between. This CDR3 reads CASSLSAAGFGYGYTF. The CDR3 region has the DNA TGTGCCAGCAGTTTATCGGCCGCGGGGTTCGGCTATGGCTACACCTTC.

This chain connects TRBV27 to TRBJ2-3, with D possibly called TRBD1 or TRBD2 (6 bases each). Germline V gene data show CDR1 as MNHEY and CDR2 as SMNVEV (reference sequence). There are 15 residues in the CDR3. V was trimmed by 7 bases and J by 0 bases, leaving 14 bases between them. The CDR3 DNA is TGTGCCAGCACCGACGGAGGGGGAAGCACAGATACGCAGTATTTT. Protein product: CASTDGGGSTDTQYF.

The rearrangement links TRBV5-4 to TRBJ2-2; D might be TRBD1 or TRBD2, each matching 7 bases. The CDR3 runs to 15 residues. Germline V lookup: CDR1 SGHNT, CDR2 YYREEE (reference sequence). V lost 2 bases, J lost 3 bases, and 11 bases lay in between. CDR3 residues: CASSLPGGDTGELFF. DNA for the CDR3: TGTGCCAGCAGCTTACCAGGGGGGGACACCGGGGAGCTGTTTTTT.

V gene TRBV12-5 combines with J gene TRBJ2-7, with D unresolved. Trimming stripped 3 bases from V and 3 bases from J, with 6 bases between. There are 12 residues in the CDR3. Germline assignment: CDR1 LGHNT and CDR2 FRNRAP. CDR3 residues: CASGLTGYEQYF. The CDR3 coding sequence is TGTGCTAGTGGTTTAACGGGCTACGAGCAGTACTTC.